This T cell receptor beta chain was found in a study of neoadjuvant anti-PD-1 for oral cavity cancer. Study-level background: Non-progressing patients received a fourth nivolumab dose near day 43, then surgery on days 50-56.

Trimming stripped 1 base from V and 7 bases from J, with 13 bases between. Germline lookup yields CDR1 SNHLY and CDR2 FYNNEI. There are 14 residues in the CDR3. Patients were newly diagnosed with stage II-IVA oral cavity squamous cell carcinoma without prior systemic or radiation treatment. Cohort: HPV-negative, locally advanced oral cavity squamous cell carcinoma patients. Most PBMC samples had around 0.5 ug input DNA in six replicates. Libraries were prepared by immunoSEQ multiplex PCR; TCRdb keeps only in-frame clonotypes and omits some of them. There are almost 7,000 clones in the sample; 72% occur only once, and about 3% lies in the top ten.

Sequencing was performed on PBMCs, taken before nivolumab (anti-PD-1) treatment. The receptor was derived from a person aged 35 to 85 with oral cavity squamous cell carcinoma. The chain employs TRBV2 and TRBJ2-5, with D maybe TRBD1 (5 bases). The CDR3 DNA reads as TGTGCCAGCAGTGAAGGGGTGGGGCTCGGGACCCAGTACTTC. Translation: CASSEGVGLGTQYF.